Listed below are T cell receptor beta chains from one sample, sequenced in a study of shared clonotypes between healthy human individuals. Clones were read by immunoSEQ multiplex PCR, and TCRdb kept only the in-frame ones, dropping some. The profile shows hundreds of thousands of clones, around three quarters of them singletons. The material sequenced was memory CD4+ T cells sorted from blood. The receptors come from a woman under 40 in good health. The CDR3 runs from the conserved cysteine through the conserved F or W. The D gene is left open where the match is weak. The size entry is marked missing in some rows and otherwise reads once, few, many or a size class.

CASSRGSYNEQFF	TGTGCCAGCAGTAGGGGGTCCTACAATGAGCAGTTCTTC	NA	once	TRBJ2-1	TRBV7-2	13
CSAATGIAFF	TGCAGTGCTGCGACAGGGATAGCTTTCTTT	TRBD1	NA	TRBJ1-1	TRBV20-1	10
CASSPKVLDNEQFF	TGTGCCAGCTCACCAAAGGTTCTGGACAATGAGCAGTTCTTC	NA	NA	TRBJ2-1	TRBV18	14
CASSETSGYTGELFF	TGTGCCAGCAGTGAGACTAGCGGATACACCGGGGAGCTGTTTTTT	TRBD2	once	TRBJ2-2	TRBV7-8	15
CASSPRTGYSYEQYF	TGCGCCAGCAGCCCTAGGACGGGCTACTCCTACGAGCAGTACTTC	NA	NA	TRBJ2-7	TRBV5-1	15
CAITVNTDTQYF	TGTGCCATCACTGTGAACACAGATACGCAGTATTTT	NA	few	TRBJ2-3	TRBV10-3	12
CASSLTGPQETQYF	TGTGCCAGCAGCTTGACTGGGCCTCAAGAGACCCAGTACTTC	NA	NA	TRBJ2-5	TRBV5-5	14
CASSVESRASNEQFF	TGTGCCAGCAGCGTAGAGTCCCGAGCCTCGAATGAGCAGTTCTTC	NA	once	TRBJ2-1	TRBV9	15
CASSLPGTSGSTDTQYF	TGTGCCAGCAGCCTACCCGGGACTAGCGGGAGCACAGATACGCAGTATTTT	TRBD2	NA	TRBJ2-3	TRBV5-4	17
CASSRTGGTDTQYF	TGTGCCAGCAGTCGGACAGGGGGCACAGATACGCAGTATTTT	TRBD1	NA	TRBJ2-3	TRBV6-6	14
CASGLGGAQYF	TGTGCCAGCGGACTAGGAGGGGCGCAGTATTTT	TRBD2	NA	TRBJ2-3	TRBV2	11